This TCR beta chain was sequenced during a study of T cells in localized non-small cell lung cancer. A remark on this clone: The antigen is unknown.

Generated by immunoSEQ multiplex PCR, the TCRdb table keeps only in-frame clones and is missing some. The table shows about 36,000 clones, with 70% to 90% occurring only once. Study-wide results and limits: Without multi-region sequencing, intratumor heterogeneity could not be excluded. For the top 100 tumor clones, a median approximately 61 also appeared in adjacent lung. T cell clonality was highest in uninvolved adjacent lung, above tumor.

The CDR3 length is 15 residues. V was pared by 6 bases and J by 7 bases, with 10 bases of the junction left unmatched. CDR1 and CDR2 (germline): MNHNS, SASEGT. The sample consisted of peripheral blood, taken before any cancer treatment. The J gene is TRBJ2-1, the V gene TRBV6-1; 9 bases line up with TRBD1. The TCR was taken from a woman aged 40-70 years with stage I lung adenocarcinoma. This CDR3 reads CASSNLGQGTNEQFF. CDR3 nucleotides: TGTGCCAGCAGCAACCTCGGACAGGGGACAAATGAGCAGTTCTTC.